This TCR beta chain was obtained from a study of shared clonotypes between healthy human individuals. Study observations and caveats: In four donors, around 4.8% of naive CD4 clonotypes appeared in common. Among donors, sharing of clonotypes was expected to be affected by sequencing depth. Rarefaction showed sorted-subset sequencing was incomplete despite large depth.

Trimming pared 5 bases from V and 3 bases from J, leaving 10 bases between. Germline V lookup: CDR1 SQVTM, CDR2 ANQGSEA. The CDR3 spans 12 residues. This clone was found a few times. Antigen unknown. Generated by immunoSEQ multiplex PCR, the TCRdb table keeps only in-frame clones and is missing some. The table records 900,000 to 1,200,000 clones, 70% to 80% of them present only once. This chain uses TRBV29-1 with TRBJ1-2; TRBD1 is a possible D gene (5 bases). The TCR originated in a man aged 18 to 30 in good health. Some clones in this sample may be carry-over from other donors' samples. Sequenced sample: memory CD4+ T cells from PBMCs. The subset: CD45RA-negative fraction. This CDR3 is CSVLWGYYGYTF. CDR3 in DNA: TGCAGCGTTCTGTGGGGGTACTATGGCTACACCTTC.